The sequence of this TCR beta chain was determined in a study of STAT3 mutations in large granular lymphocyte leukemia. Study-level background: Canonical activating STAT3 mutations were detected in roughly half of the longitudinally sequenced T-LGLL patients.

The CDR3 is 13 residues long. The V and J ends lost 4 bases and 5 bases, in that order; junction bases with no gene match: 4. CDR1 and CDR2 (germline): KGHSH, LQKENI. Study conclusions and caveats: Every T-LGLL patient had at least one immunodominant TCRbeta clonotype. In some patients, a small highly pathogenic clone possibly went undetected.

TCRbeta libraries averaged around 39,000 productive templates per sample. Assay used: immunoSEQ multiplex PCR; TCRdb lists only in-frame clones, some missing. The sample lists 15,000 to 20,000 clones, approximately 85% seen once, with about 9.1% in the top ten. This clone was picked up a small number of times. As yet, its antigen is unknown. This receptor was obtained from a man aged 50 to 59 with T-cell large granular lymphocyte leukemia. Some clones in this sample may be carry-over from other donors' samples. The material sequenced was peripheral blood mononuclear cells. The J gene is TRBJ1-1, the V gene TRBV18; 7 bases fit TRBD1. In nucleotides, the CDR3 is TGTGCCAGCTCACGACAGGGTGGGACTGAAGCTTTCTTT. Translation: CASSRQGGTEAFF.